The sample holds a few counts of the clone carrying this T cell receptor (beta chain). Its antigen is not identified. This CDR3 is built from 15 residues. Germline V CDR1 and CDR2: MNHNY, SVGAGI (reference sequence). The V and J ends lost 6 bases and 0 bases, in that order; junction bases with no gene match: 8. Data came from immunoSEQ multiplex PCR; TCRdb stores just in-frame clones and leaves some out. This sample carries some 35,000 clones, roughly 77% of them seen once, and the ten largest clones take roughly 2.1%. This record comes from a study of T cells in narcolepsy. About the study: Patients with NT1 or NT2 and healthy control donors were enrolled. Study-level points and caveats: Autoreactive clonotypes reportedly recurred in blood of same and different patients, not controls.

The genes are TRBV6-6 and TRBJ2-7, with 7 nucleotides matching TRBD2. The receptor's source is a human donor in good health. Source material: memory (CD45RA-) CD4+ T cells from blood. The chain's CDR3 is CASRQSGESSYEQYF. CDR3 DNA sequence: TGTGCCAGCAGGCAGAGCGGGGAGAGCTCCTACGAGCAGTACTTC.